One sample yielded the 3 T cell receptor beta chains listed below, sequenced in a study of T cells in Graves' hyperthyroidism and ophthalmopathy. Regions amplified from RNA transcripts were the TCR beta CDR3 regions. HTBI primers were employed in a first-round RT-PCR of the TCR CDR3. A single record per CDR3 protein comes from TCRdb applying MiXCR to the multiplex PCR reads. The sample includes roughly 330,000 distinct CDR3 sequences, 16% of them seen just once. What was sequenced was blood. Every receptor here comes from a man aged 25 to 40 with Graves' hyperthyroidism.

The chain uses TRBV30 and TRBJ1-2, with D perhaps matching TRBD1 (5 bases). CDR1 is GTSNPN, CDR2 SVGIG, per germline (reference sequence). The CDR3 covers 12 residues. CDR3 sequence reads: CTSYRDGGPDTF. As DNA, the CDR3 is TGTACCTCCTACCGGGACGGAGGACCTGACACCTTC.

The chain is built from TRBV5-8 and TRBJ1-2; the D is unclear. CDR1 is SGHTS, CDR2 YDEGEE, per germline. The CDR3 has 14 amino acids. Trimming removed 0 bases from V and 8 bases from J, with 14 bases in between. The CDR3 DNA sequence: TGTGCCAGCAGCTTGGGGACCGCCACTCGAGGCTACACCTTC. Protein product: CASSLGTATRGYTF.

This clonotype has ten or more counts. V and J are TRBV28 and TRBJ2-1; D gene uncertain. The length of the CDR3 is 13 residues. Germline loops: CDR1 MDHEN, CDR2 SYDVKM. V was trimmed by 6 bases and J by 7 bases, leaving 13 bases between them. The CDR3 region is CASRGGTRNEQFF. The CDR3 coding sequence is TGTGCCAGCAGAGGCGGAACCAGGAATGAGCAGTTCTTC.